Listed below are T cell receptor beta chains from one sample, sequenced in a study of blood T cell repertoires in COVID-19. Libraries were prepared by immunoSEQ multiplex PCR; TCRdb keeps only in-frame clonotypes and omits some of them. The data hold about 56,000 clones, with under 90% observed a single time. The sequencing input was peripheral blood. The receptors here all came from a woman older than 75 with acute or convalescent COVID-19. CDR3s include the opening cysteine and the closing phenylalanine or tryptophan. D genes are given only for firm matches. Clone size is given for some rows only: seen once, a few or many times, or a class if the clone is expanded.

j_gene | abundance | d_gene | v_gene | CDR3nt | CDR3aa
TRBJ1-3 | - | - | TRBV30 | TGTGCCTGGTGGGCCGAGGGAAACACCATATATTTT | CAWWAEGNTIYF
TRBJ2-1 | - | TRBD2 | TRBV11-3 | TGTGCCAGCGATGGGACTAGCGGGGGGCCCGAGCAGTTCTTC | CASDGTSGGPEQFF
TRBJ1-3 | - | TRBD1 | TRBV2 | TGTGCCAGCAGTGAGACAGGGGGCCCTGGAAACACCATATATTTT | CASSETGGPGNTIYF
TRBJ1-3 | - | - | TRBV9 | TGTGCCAGCAGCGGTGGGGGCAGGGGAGGAAACACCATATATTTT | CASSGGGRGGNTIYF
TRBJ2-1 | - | TRBD2 | TRBV5-1 | TGCGCCAGCAGCGTCGGGGGGGCCGAAGGTGAGCAGTTCTTC | CASSVGGAEGEQFF
TRBJ2-5 | - | TRBD2 | TRBV14 | TGTGCCAGCAGCCAATGGGAAGGTAGCGGGCTTTCCCGAGAGACCCAGTACTTC | CASSQWEGSGLSRETQYF
TRBJ1-2 | few | TRBD1 | TRBV12-3/TRBV12-4 | TGTGCCAGCACCCCGGGACAGGGCTATGGCTACACCTTC | CASTPGQGYGYTF
TRBJ1-5 | - | TRBD1 | TRBV19 | TGTGCCACCGAAATGCGACAGGGTAATCAGCCCCAGCATTTT | CATEMRQGNQPQHF
TRBJ2-5 | once | - | TRBV5-4 | TGTGCCAGCAGCTTGAATCCTAGCGAGGAGACCCAGTACTTC | CASSLNPSEETQYF
TRBJ2-2 | few | TRBD1 | TRBV7-8 | TGTGCCAGCAGCTTCGAGGGGACAGGGGGCTGGACCGGGGAGCTGTTTTTT | CASSFEGTGGWTGELFF
TRBJ2-2 | - | TRBD2 | TRBV19 | TGTACCACAAGGGAATCGGGACTAGCGGGGGGAAACACCGGGGAGCTGTTTTTT | CTTRESGLAGGNTGELFF
TRBJ1-4 | - | TRBD1 | TRBV30 | TGTGCCTGGAGCGCACCGGACAGGGGGCTAGACTCTCTGTTTTTT | CAWSAPDRGLDSLFF
TRBJ2-1 | - | - | TRBV3-1/TRBV3-2 | TGTGCCAGCAGCCGAGGCGTGAATGAGCAGTTCTTC | CASSRGVNEQFF
TRBJ2-5 | few | - | TRBV14 | TGTGCCAGCAGCCAAGTTCAGGGTGGTGGAGAGACCCAGTACTTC | CASSQVQGGGETQYF
TRBJ1-2 | - | - | TRBV7-9 | TGTGCCAGCAGCCATACAGAGTATGGCTACACCTTC | CASSHTEYGYTF
TRBJ2-1 | - | TRBD1 | TRBV5-8 | TGTGCCAGCAGCTTGGTTGGACAGGGACGGGATGAGCAGTTCTTC | CASSLVGQGRDEQFF
TRBJ1-2 | - | TRBD1 | TRBV12-3/TRBV12-4 | TGTGCCAGCAGTTTTGACAGGGTTGGCTACACCTTC | CASSFDRVGYTF
TRBJ2-7 | few | TRBD1 | TRBV3-1/TRBV3-2 | TGTGCCAGCAGCCCCGGGACAGCTACCTACGAGCAGTACTTC | CASSPGTATYEQYF
TRBJ1-5 | - | TRBD1 | TRBV7-7 | TGTGCCAGCAGCTTCACAGGGGCGAGTCAGCCCCAGCATTTT | CASSFTGASQPQHF
TRBJ1-2 | - | - | TRBV7-2 | TGTGCCAGCAGCGCACCAGGGGCGAGCTATGGCTACACCTTC | CASSAPGASYGYTF
TRBJ2-2 | - | - | TRBV5-4 | TGTGCCAGCAGCTACGGGGGGCAGGGCAGCACCGGGGAGCTGTTTTTT | CASSYGGQGSTGELFF
TRBJ1-1 | - | TRBD1 | TRBV6-1 | TGTGCCAGCAGTGACCAACAGGGGTTCGGAGCTTTCTTT | CASSDQQGFGAFF
TRBJ2-1 | - | TRBD1 | TRBV3-1/TRBV3-2 | TGTGCCAGCAGCTACAGACAGGGTGGCCATAATGAGCAGTTCTTC | CASSYRQGGHNEQFF
TRBJ2-1 | - | TRBD2 | TRBV6-2/TRBV6-3 | TGTGCCAGCAGTTACGCCCGGACTAGCGGCCCGAATGAGCAGTTCTTC | CASSYARTSGPNEQFF
TRBJ1-5 | - | - | TRBV2 | TGTGCCAGCAGTGAAAGGACACATAGCAATCAGCCCCAGCATTTT | CASSERTHSNQPQHF
TRBJ2-7 | - | TRBD1 | TRBV6-6 | TGTGCCAGCAGGGAACCGGGGACAGGGGGCCACGAGCAGTACTTC | CASREPGTGGHEQYF
TRBJ2-7 | - | TRBD1 | TRBV30 | TGTGCCTGGAGTGTACGTGGGACAGGGTTCTACGAGCAGTACTTC | CAWSVRGTGFYEQYF
TRBJ1-6 | - | - | TRBV6-5 | TGTGCCAGCAGTTCCCAGCAGGCCCAGGGTTCACCCCTCCACTTT | CASSSQQAQGSPLHF
TRBJ1-1 | - | - | TRBV2 | TGTGCCAGCAGCTTAGGGGCGCTCGACACTGAAGCTTTCTTT | CASSLGALDTEAFF
TRBJ1-5 | - | - | TRBV6-6 | TGTGCCAGCTCCCTCTCCAATCAGCCCCAGCATTTT | CASSLSNQPQHF
TRBJ1-6 | - | TRBD1 | TRBV5-6 | TGTGCCAGCAGCTTGGTCGGGACAGCCAATTCACCCCTCCACTTT | CASSLVGTANSPLHF